This T cell receptor (beta chain) was sequenced in a study of OX40 agonist ivuxolimab in advanced cancers. Overall study results and limits: Partial responders at 0.1-3.0 mg/kg showed near-lowest clonal expansion.

The CDR3 spans 15 residues. Trimming took 10 bases from V and 4 from J; bases not matched to a gene: 10. In germline, CDR1 is MNHEY, CDR2 SVGAGI. Profiled with immunoSEQ multiplex PCR; TCRdb holds only in-frame clones, not every one. The profile shows approximately 78,000 clones, about 82% of them singletons. Comment on this clone: The antigen remains undetermined.

The material was CD4+ or CD8+ T cells sorted from blood, obtained in a trial of the OX40 agonist ivuxolimab. The clonotype was recovered from an adult with an advanced solid tumor such as melanoma, head and neck, liver or kidney cancer. The chain recombines TRBV6-5 with TRBJ2-7; 13 bases line up with TRBD2. The CDR3 spells CAISDWTSGRYEQYF. The CDR3, as DNA: TGTGCCATCTCCGATTGGACTAGCGGGAGATACGAGCAGTACTTC.